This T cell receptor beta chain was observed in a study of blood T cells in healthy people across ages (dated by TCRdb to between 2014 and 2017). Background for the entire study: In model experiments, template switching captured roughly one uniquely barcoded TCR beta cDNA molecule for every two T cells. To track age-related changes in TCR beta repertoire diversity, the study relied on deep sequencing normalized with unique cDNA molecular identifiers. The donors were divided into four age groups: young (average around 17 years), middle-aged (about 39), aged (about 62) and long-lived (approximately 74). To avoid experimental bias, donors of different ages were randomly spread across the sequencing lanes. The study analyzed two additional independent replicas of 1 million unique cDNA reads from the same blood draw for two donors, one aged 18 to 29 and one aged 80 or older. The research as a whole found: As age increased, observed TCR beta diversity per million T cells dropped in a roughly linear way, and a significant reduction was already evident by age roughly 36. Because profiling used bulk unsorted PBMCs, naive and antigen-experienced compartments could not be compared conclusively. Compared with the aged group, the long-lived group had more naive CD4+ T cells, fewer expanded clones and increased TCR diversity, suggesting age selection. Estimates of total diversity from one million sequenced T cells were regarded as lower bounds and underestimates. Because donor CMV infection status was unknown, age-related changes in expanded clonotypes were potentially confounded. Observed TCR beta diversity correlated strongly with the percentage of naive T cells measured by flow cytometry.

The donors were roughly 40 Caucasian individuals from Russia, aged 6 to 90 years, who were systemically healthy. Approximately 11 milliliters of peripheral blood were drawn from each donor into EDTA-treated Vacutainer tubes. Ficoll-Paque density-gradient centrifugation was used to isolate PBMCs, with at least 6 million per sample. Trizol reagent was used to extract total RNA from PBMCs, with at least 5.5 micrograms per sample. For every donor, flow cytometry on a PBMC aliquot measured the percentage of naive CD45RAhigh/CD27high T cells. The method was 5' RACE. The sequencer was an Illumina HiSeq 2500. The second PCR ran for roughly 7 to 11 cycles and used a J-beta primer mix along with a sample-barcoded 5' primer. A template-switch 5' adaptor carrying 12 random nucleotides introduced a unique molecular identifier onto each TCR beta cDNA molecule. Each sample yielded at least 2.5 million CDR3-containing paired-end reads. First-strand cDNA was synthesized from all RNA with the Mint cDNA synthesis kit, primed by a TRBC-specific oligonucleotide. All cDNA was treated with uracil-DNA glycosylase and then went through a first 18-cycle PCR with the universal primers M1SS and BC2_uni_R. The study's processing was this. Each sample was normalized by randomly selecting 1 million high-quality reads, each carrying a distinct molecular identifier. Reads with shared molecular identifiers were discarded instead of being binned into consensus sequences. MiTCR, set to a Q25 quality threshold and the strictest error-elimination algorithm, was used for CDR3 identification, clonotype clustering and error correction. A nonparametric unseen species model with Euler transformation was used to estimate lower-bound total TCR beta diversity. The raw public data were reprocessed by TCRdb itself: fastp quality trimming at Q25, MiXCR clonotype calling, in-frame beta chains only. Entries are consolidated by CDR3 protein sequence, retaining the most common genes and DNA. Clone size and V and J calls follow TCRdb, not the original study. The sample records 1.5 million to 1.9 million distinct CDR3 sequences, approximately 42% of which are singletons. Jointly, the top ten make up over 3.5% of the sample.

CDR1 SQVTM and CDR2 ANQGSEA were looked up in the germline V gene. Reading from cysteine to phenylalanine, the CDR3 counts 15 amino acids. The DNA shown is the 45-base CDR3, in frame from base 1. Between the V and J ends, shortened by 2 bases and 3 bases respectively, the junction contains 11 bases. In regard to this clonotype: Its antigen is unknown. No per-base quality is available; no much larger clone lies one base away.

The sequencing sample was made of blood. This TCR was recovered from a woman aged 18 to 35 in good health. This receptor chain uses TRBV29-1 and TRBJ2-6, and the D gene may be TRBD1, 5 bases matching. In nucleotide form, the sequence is TGCAGCGTTGAACCTCAGGGTCATGGGGCCAACGTCCTGACTTTC. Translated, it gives CSVEPQGHGANVLTF.